This is a list of T cell receptor beta chains from one sample in a study of blood T cell repertoires in COVID-19. This table comes from immunoSEQ multiplex PCR, and its TCRdb copy is limited to in-frame clones, with some not included. The repertoire holds 200,000 to 300,000 clones, about 83% seen once, with more than 4% in the top ten. The sequencing input was peripheral blood. These receptors were taken from a man in his forties or fifties with acute or convalescent COVID-19. Both conserved end residues are part of each CDR3.

J | V | CDR3
TRBJ1-2 | TRBV19 | CASSPPTQGASRSHGYTF
TRBJ2-7 | TRBV19 | CAHRRGQF
TRBJ1-1 | TRBV10-3 | CAISETVNTEAFF
TRBJ1-3 | TRBV7-9 | CASTLGTGNTIYF
TRBJ1-4 | TRBV30 | CAWSDGQGNEKLFF
TRBJ1-1 | TRBV5-1 | CASSLTGGNTEAFF
TRBJ2-7 | TRBV7-7 | CASSFGGGASDEQYF
TRBJ2-2 | TRBV10-3 | CAITQGGTGELFF
TRBJ1-4 | TRBV7-6 | CASSPPGVEKLFF
TRBJ1-5 | TRBV18 | CASSLTRTGTIGDQPQHF